This T cell receptor (beta chain) derives from a study of T cells in tuberculosis. Findings and caveats of the study: Selection depended on which cryopreserved specimens were available. GMM-specific TCRs were nearer to active tuberculosis alpha repertoires, suggesting expansion.

Notes on this clone: Its antigen is unidentified.

Losses at the gene ends were 2 bases for V and 3 bases for J; bases not matched to a gene: 2. Looked up from germline, CDR1 is SGHNT and CDR2 is YYREEE (reference sequence). The CDR3 extends over 15 amino acids. Time point specified: new active TB diagnosis, blood taken before or within 7 days of starting treatment. Tuberculosis was confirmed by positive sputum smear and/or M. tuberculosis culture. Here immunoSEQ multiplex PCR was the method, and the copy in TCRdb shows in-frame clones only, minus some. This table has 25,000 to 35,000 clones, about 90% appearing once. This chain links TRBV5-4 with TRBJ2-1; 10 bases match TRBD2. This clonotype was obtained from an adult with tuberculosis. Sequencing was performed on PBMCs, taken at tuberculosis diagnosis. Written as DNA, the CDR3 is TGTGCCAGCAGCTTACCTAGCGGGAGCTACAATGAGCAGTTCTTC. It is translated as CASSLPSGSYNEQFF.